This entry is about one TCR beta chain. Its matching antigen is unknown. This sample was taken from a study of cytomegalovirus exposure and HLA in healthy donors. PCR was performed using 60 Vbeta and 13 Jbeta primers. This table comes from immunoSEQ multiplex PCR, and its TCRdb copy is limited to in-frame clones, with some not included. The sample yields over 100,000 clones, 55% to 75% seen once. Regarding the study as a whole: What a later analysis reportedly showed was that an Asian-associated ancestry cluster had fewer N-insertions than the approximately 700-donor mean. Later, an analysis showed that TCR beta chains associated with HLA were more clonally expanded than others that were equally common. Previously analyzed data showed that most TCR beta V segments were productive at a frequency of about 87% or about 30%.

CDR3 length equals 14 residues. CDR1 is SEHNR and CDR2 is FQNEAQ in the germline V gene (reference sequence). The junction had 2 bases not matched to a gene; V was cut back by 3 bases and J by 4 bases. The TCR comes from a man aged 25-45 years in good health and CMV-seropositive. The chain combines TRBV7-9 with TRBJ1-3; 8 bases match TRBD1. The source material was PBMCs. The CDR3 sequence is CASSFTGGGNTIYF. The CDR3 nucleotides read TGTGCCAGCAGCTTCACAGGGGGAGGAAACACCATATATTTT. Drawing the rest from reference TRBV7-9 and TRBJ1-3, the complete variable domain is DTGVSQNPRHKITKRGQNVTFRCDPISEHNRLYWYRQTLGQGPEFLTYFQNEAQLEKSRLLSDRFSAERPKGSFSTLEIQRTEQGDSAMYLCASSFTGGGNTIYFGEGSWLTVV.